The rows below give T cell receptor beta chains drawn from one sample of a study of human T cells and chemical hapten exposure. TCRdb used MiXCR to reprocess the RACE reads, holding one entry per CDR3 protein. The repertoire consists of 74,000 or so distinct CDR3 sequences, with over 9.5% occurring once and the leading ten covering about 3.5%. Sequences were derived from whole blood, sampled in connection with sensitization to the hapten diphenylcyclopropenone (DPC). The origin of the receptors is a woman aged 55-69 years with alopecia areata. Some clones in this sample may be carry-over from other donors' samples. The CDR3 runs from the conserved cysteine through the conserved F or W. Fields, in order: J gene, D gene, V gene, clone size, CDR3 DNA, CDR3 protein. A D gene is named only where the DNA matches it firmly. Clone size, where shown, is once, few, many, or a class for clones that have expanded.

J gene: TRBJ2-5; D gene: TRBD2; V gene: TRBV19; clone size: NA; CDR3 DNA: TGTGCCAGCCCTCAGCGGGGGGCGGTTGAGACCCAGTACTTC; CDR3 protein: CASPQRGAVETQYF
J gene: TRBJ2-5; D gene: TRBD1; V gene: TRBV4-2; clone size: few; CDR3 DNA: TGTGCCAGCAGCCAAGGACAGGGGGATTCGGAGACCCAGTACTTC; CDR3 protein: CASSQGQGDSETQYF
J gene: TRBJ2-1; D gene: TRBD1; V gene: TRBV7-9; clone size: NA; CDR3 DNA: TGTGCCAGCAGCTTAGCGGGGCCGGGACAGGGAAGGAGGAATGAGCAGTTCTTC; CDR3 protein: CASSLAGPGQGRRNEQFF
J gene: TRBJ2-1; D gene: NA; V gene: TRBV5-5; clone size: few; CDR3 DNA: TGTGCCAGCACCGGCTACAATGAGCAGTTCTTC; CDR3 protein: CASTGYNEQFF
J gene: TRBJ1-1; D gene: NA; V gene: TRBV7-8; clone size: NA; CDR3 DNA: TGTGCCAGCAGCCCGGAGAACCGGGTAATGAACACTGAAGCTTTCTTT; CDR3 protein: CASSPENRVMNTEAFF
J gene: TRBJ1-2; D gene: NA; V gene: TRBV28; clone size: NA; CDR3 DNA: TGTGCCAGCAGTTACGCATTAGGGGCGTATGGCTACACCTTC; CDR3 protein: CASSYALGAYGYTF
J gene: TRBJ2-1; D gene: NA; V gene: TRBV30; clone size: NA; CDR3 DNA: TGTGCCTGGAGTTCTGGTCCCAATGAGCAGTTCTTC; CDR3 protein: CAWSSGPNEQFF
J gene: TRBJ1-2; D gene: NA; V gene: TRBV4-2; clone size: once; CDR3 DNA: TGTGCCAGCAGCCAAGAGGGGAGCTATGGCTACACCTTC; CDR3 protein: CASSQEGSYGYTF
J gene: TRBJ2-3; D gene: TRBD2; V gene: TRBV29-1; clone size: many; CDR3 DNA: TGCAGCGTTGAAATGCTAGCGGGGGGGTCCGATACGCAGTATTTT; CDR3 protein: CSVEMLAGGSDTQYF
J gene: TRBJ2-5; D gene: TRBD1; V gene: TRBV28; clone size: NA; CDR3 DNA: TGTGCCAGCAGTTCTCCAGGGGGCGAGACCCTGTACTTC; CDR3 protein: CASSSPGGETLYF
J gene: TRBJ2-7; D gene: NA; V gene: TRBV7-9; clone size: few; CDR3 DNA: TGTGCCAGCAGCTTAGTCGCGAAGGCCTACGAGCAGTACTTC; CDR3 protein: CASSLVAKAYEQYF
J gene: TRBJ2-2; D gene: NA; V gene: TRBV20-1; clone size: many; CDR3 DNA: TGCAGTGCTCCCCGGGGCGGCGGGGAGCTGTTTTTT; CDR3 protein: CSAPRGGGELFF
J gene: TRBJ1-5; D gene: TRBD1; V gene: TRBV19; clone size: few; CDR3 DNA: TGTGCCAGTACCATACAGGGGGGCAATCAGCCCCAGCATTTT; CDR3 protein: CASTIQGGNQPQHF
J gene: TRBJ1-6; D gene: TRBD1; V gene: TRBV18; clone size: many; CDR3 DNA: TGTGCCAGCTCACCCCAATCCGCCCTGTTGGGACAGAATTCACCCCTCCACTTT; CDR3 protein: CASSPQSALLGQNSPLHF
J gene: TRBJ2-2; D gene: NA; V gene: TRBV7-3; clone size: many; CDR3 DNA: TGTGCCAGCAGCCCGGACACGAACACCGGGGAGCTGTTTTTT; CDR3 protein: CASSPDTNTGELFF
J gene: TRBJ1-6; D gene: NA; V gene: TRBV6-1; clone size: NA; CDR3 DNA: TGTGCCGCGGGGTCCGCGGGGATCGTCAGTTCACCCCTCCACTTT; CDR3 protein: CAAGSAGIVSSPLHF
J gene: TRBJ1-3; D gene: NA; V gene: TRBV10-1; clone size: many; CDR3 DNA: TGCGCCAGCAGTGAAGGATACTCTGGAAACACCATATATTTT; CDR3 protein: CASSEGYSGNTIYF
J gene: TRBJ2-1; D gene: NA; V gene: TRBV10-3; clone size: few; CDR3 DNA: TGTGCCATCAGTGACCCGACAGGCCACAATGAGCAGTTCTTC; CDR3 protein: CAISDPTGHNEQFF
J gene: TRBJ1-1; D gene: NA; V gene: TRBV27; clone size: few; CDR3 DNA: TGTGCCAGCAGTTTATTGGGTCGGGGTGCAGCTTTCTTT; CDR3 protein: CASSLLGRGAAFF
J gene: TRBJ1-1; D gene: TRBD1; V gene: TRBV5-1; clone size: NA; CDR3 DNA: TGCGCCAGCAGCTTGCTAGGGGGCATGGGGACTGAAGCTTTCTTT; CDR3 protein: CASSLLGGMGTEAFF
J gene: TRBJ1-2; D gene: NA; V gene: TRBV3-1; clone size: NA; CDR3 DNA: TGTGCCAGCAGCCAAGATCGTGGCGGCTACACCTTC; CDR3 protein: CASSQDRGGYTF
J gene: TRBJ2-7; D gene: TRBD1; V gene: TRBV20-1; clone size: few; CDR3 DNA: TGCAGTGCTCCCGACAGGGGGCGGTTCGAGCAGTACTTC; CDR3 protein: CSAPDRGRFEQYF
J gene: TRBJ1-2; D gene: NA; V gene: TRBV29-1; clone size: few; CDR3 DNA: TGCAGCGTAATGACAGGTTCGAACTATGGCTACACCTTC; CDR3 protein: CSVMTGSNYGYTF
J gene: TRBJ1-2; D gene: NA; V gene: TRBV30; clone size: many; CDR3 DNA: TGTGCCACCGGACAACGGGACATAAGAGGCTACACCTTC; CDR3 protein: CATGQRDIRGYTF
J gene: TRBJ2-1; D gene: NA; V gene: TRBV5-6; clone size: many; CDR3 DNA: TGTGCCAGCAGCTTGGGGCTAGCGAGCTCCTACAATGAGCAGTTCTTC; CDR3 protein: CASSLGLASSYNEQFF
J gene: TRBJ2-7; D gene: TRBD2; V gene: TRBV7-6; clone size: many; CDR3 DNA: TGTGCCAGCAGCTTATCCCCGGGACTAGCGGGGGGCAACCTCTACGAGCAGTACTTC; CDR3 protein: CASSLSPGLAGGNLYEQYF
J gene: TRBJ2-5; D gene: TRBD1; V gene: TRBV5-6; clone size: many; CDR3 DNA: TGTGCCAGCACCGGGACAGAAAACCAAGAGACCCAGTACTTC; CDR3 protein: CASTGTENQETQYF
J gene: TRBJ1-2; D gene: TRBD1; V gene: TRBV7-9; clone size: NA; CDR3 DNA: TGTGCCAGCAGCTTAGCAGGGGGCATCTATGGCTACACCTTC; CDR3 protein: CASSLAGGIYGYTF
J gene: TRBJ2-2; D gene: TRBD2; V gene: TRBV7-9; clone size: few; CDR3 DNA: TGTGCCAGCAGCCCGTCTGGGCGGGGGGTTGCCGGGGAGCTGTTTTTT; CDR3 protein: CASSPSGRGVAGELFF
J gene: TRBJ1-2; D gene: NA; V gene: TRBV7-9; clone size: many; CDR3 DNA: TGTGCCAGCAGCTTCCGACAGAACTATGGCTACACCTTC; CDR3 protein: CASSFRQNYGYTF
J gene: TRBJ1-1; D gene: TRBD1; V gene: TRBV7-3; clone size: many; CDR3 DNA: TGTGCCAGCAGCTCGGGACAGGGGGCTCACACTGAAGCTTTCTTT; CDR3 protein: CASSSGQGAHTEAFF
J gene: TRBJ2-7; D gene: NA; V gene: TRBV19; clone size: NA; CDR3 DNA: TGTGCCAGTAGTCGACCACTGGGGAACGAGCAGTACTTC; CDR3 protein: CASSRPLGNEQYF
J gene: TRBJ1-5; D gene: NA; V gene: TRBV20-1; clone size: few; CDR3 DNA: TGCAGTGCCCGCAGGGTGGGCAATCAGCCCCAGCATTTT; CDR3 protein: CSARRVGNQPQHF
J gene: TRBJ2-3; D gene: TRBD1; V gene: TRBV7-6; clone size: few; CDR3 DNA: TGTGCCAGCAGCCCGTTTACAGGGGCTCTTCCAGATACGCAGTATTTT; CDR3 protein: CASSPFTGALPDTQYF
J gene: TRBJ1-6; D gene: NA; V gene: TRBV5-8; clone size: many; CDR3 DNA: TGTGCCAGCAGCTTTTGGGGGGGAGGTTCACCCCTCCACTTT; CDR3 protein: CASSFWGGGSPLHF
J gene: TRBJ1-6; D gene: NA; V gene: TRBV12-5; clone size: few; CDR3 DNA: TGTGCCCTCTACGGATATAATTCACCCCTCCACTTT; CDR3 protein: CALYGYNSPLHF
J gene: TRBJ2-5; D gene: NA; V gene: TRBV21-1; clone size: many; CDR3 DNA: TGTGCCAGCACCCGTCAGGGGGAAGAGACCCAGTACTTC; CDR3 protein: CASTRQGEETQYF
J gene: TRBJ1-4; D gene: NA; V gene: TRBV12-3/TRBV12-4; clone size: NA; CDR3 DNA: TGTGCCAGCATGATGTGGACGACCACATGGGGTGAAAAACTGTTTTTT; CDR3 protein: CASMMWTTTWGEKLFF
J gene: TRBJ2-7; D gene: NA; V gene: TRBV5-1; clone size: NA; CDR3 DNA: TGCGCCAGCAGCTTAAAGGGAGAGGTTTCCTACGAGCAGTACTTC; CDR3 protein: CASSLKGEVSYEQYF